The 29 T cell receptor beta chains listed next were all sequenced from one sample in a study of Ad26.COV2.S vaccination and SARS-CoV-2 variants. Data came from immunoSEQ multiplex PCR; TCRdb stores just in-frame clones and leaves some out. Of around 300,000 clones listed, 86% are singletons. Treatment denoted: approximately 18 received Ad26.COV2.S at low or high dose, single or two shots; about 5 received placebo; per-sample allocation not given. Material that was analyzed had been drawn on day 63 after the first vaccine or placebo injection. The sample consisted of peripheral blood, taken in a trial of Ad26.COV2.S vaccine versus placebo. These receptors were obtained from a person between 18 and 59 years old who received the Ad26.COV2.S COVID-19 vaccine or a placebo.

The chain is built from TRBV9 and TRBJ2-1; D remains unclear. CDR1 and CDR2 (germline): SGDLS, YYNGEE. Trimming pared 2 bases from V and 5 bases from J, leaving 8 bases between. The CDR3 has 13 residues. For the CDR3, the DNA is TGTGCCAGCAGCGTCCCGCCCCACAATGAGCAGTTCTTC. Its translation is CASSVPPHNEQFF.

The CDR3 bases are TGTGCCAGCAGGCGGGACATCCAGGGGGGAGAGCAGTACTTC. Protein product: CASRRDIQGGEQYF. The J gene is TRBJ2-7, the V gene TRBV2; TRBD1 is a possible D gene (7 bases). The CDR3 consists of 14 residues. Trimming removed 6 bases at V and 7 bases at J, with 19 bases between. CDR1 is SNHLY and CDR2 is FYNNEI in the germline V gene.

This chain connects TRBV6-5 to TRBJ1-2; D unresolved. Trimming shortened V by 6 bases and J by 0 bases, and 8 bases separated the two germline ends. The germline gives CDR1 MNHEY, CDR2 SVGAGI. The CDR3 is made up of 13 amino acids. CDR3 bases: TGTGCCAGCAGCGACGCGGCTAACTATGGCTACACCTTC. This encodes CASSDAANYGYTF.

The DNA for the CDR3 is TGTGCCAGCAGCTTGGGCCGGGGCCCGTACGAGCAGTACTTC. The encoded protein is CASSLGRGPYEQYF. V and J are TRBV5-6 and TRBJ2-7; tentatively, D is TRBD1 or TRBD2 (5 bases each). Deletions cut 0 bases from V and 4 bases from J, with 11 bases between. This CDR3 has 14 residues. Germline V CDR1 and CDR2: SGHDT, YYEEEE.

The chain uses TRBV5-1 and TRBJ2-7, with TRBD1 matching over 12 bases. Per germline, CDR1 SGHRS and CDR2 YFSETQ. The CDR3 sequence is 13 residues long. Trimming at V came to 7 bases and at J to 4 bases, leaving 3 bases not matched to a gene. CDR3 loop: CASVGQGAYEQYF. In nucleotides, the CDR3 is TGCGCCAGCGTGGGACAGGGGGCTTACGAGCAGTACTTC. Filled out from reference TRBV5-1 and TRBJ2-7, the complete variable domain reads KAGVTQTPRYLIKTRGQQVTLSCSPISGHRSVSWYQQTPGQGLQFLFEYFSETQRNKGNFPGRFSGRQFSNSRSEMNVSTLELGDSALYLCASVGQGAYEQYFGPGTRLTVT.

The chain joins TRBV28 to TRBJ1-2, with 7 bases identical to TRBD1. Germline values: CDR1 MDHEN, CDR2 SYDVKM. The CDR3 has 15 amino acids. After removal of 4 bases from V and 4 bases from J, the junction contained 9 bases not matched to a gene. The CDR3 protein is CASSSTKTGSYGYTF. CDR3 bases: TGTGCCAGCAGTTCCACAAAGACAGGGAGCTATGGCTACACCTTC.

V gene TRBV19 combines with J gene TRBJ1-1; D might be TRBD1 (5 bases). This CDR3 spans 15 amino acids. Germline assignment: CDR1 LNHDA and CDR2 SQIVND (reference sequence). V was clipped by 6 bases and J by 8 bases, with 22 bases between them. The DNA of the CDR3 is TGTGCCAGTAGCTTTACCCGGGGCCTGGTCGGCGAAGCTTTCTTT. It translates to CASSFTRGLVGEAFF.

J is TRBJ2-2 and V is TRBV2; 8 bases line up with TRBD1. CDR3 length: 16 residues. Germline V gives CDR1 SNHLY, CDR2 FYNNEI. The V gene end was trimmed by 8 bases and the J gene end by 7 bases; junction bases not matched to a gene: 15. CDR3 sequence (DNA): TGTGCCAGCGAAGTGCAGGGGGCGATCAAAAACGGGGAGCTGTTTTTT. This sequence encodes CASEVQGAIKNGELFF.

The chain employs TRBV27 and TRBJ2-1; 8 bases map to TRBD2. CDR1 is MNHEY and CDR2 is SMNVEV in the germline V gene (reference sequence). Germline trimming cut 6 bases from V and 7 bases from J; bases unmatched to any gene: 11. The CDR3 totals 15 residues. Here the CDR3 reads CASSGGTGGFNEQFF. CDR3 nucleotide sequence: TGTGCCAGCAGCGGGGGGACGGGAGGGTTTAATGAGCAGTTCTTC.

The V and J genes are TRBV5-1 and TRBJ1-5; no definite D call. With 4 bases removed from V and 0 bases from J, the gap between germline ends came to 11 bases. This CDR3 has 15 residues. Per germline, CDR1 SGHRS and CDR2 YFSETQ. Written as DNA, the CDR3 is TGCGCCAGCAGCGAAGGGAGGACTAGCAATCAGCCCCAGCATTTT. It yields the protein CASSEGRTSNQPQHF.

CDR3 DNA: TGTGCCAGCAGTCGTAAGGACAGCACAGATACGCAGTATTTT. Its translation: CASSRKDSTDTQYF. This rearrangement joins TRBV27 to TRBJ2-3; D is unclear. Germline loops: CDR1 MNHEY, CDR2 SMNVEV (reference sequence). The CDR3 loop spans 14 amino acids. The ends were cut back, 5 bases at V and 0 bases at J, with 9 bases in the middle.

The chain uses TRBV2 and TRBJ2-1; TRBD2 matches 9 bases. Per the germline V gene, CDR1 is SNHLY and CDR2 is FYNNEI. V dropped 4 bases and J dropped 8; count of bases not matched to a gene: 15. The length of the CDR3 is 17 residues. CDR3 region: CASSALGAGGQEDEQFF. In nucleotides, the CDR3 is TGTGCCAGCAGTGCATTAGGCGCGGGAGGGCAGGAGGATGAGCAGTTCTTC.

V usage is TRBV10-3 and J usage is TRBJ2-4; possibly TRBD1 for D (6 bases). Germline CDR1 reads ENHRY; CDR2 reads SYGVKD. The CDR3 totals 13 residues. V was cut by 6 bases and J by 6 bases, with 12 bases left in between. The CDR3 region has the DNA TGTGCCATCAGCTCAGGGGATCTAAACATTCAGTACTTC. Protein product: CAISSGDLNIQYF.

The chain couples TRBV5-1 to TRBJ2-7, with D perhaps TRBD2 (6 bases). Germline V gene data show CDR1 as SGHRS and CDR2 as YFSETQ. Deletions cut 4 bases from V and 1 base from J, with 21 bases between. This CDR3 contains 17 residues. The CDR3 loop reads CASSPGWGGGRSYEQYF. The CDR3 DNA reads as TGCGCCAGCAGCCCTGGGTGGGGTGGAGGGAGATCCTACGAGCAGTACTTC.

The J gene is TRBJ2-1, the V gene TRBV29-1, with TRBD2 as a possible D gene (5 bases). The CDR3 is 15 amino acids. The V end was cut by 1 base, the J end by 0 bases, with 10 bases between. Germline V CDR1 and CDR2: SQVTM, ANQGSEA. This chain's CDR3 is CSVEALAPSYNEQFF. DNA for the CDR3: TGCAGCGTTGAAGCCCTAGCCCCCTCCTACAATGAGCAGTTCTTC.

CDR3 protein: CASSPSGRETQYF. The DNA for the CDR3 is TGTGCCAGCTCACCATCGGGTAGGGAGACCCAGTACTTC. The genes are TRBV18 and TRBJ2-5; D unresolved. The germline V and J ends were trimmed by 2 bases and 5 bases, with 9 bases remaining between them. The CDR3 runs to 13 residues. CDR1 KGHSH and CDR2 LQKENI come from the germline V gene.

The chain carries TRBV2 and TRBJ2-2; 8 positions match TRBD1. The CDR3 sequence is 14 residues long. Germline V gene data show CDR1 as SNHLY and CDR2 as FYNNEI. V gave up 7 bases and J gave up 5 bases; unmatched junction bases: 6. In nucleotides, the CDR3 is TGTGCCAGCACATGGACAGGGAAAACCGGGGAGCTGTTTTTT. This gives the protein CASTWTGKTGELFF.

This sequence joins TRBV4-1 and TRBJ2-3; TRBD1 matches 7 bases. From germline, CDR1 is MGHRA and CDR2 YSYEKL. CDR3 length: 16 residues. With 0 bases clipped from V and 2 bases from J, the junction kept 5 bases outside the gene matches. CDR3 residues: CASSQDGTDTTDTQYF. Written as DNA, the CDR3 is TGCGCCAGCAGCCAAGACGGGACAGACACCACAGATACGCAGTATTTT.

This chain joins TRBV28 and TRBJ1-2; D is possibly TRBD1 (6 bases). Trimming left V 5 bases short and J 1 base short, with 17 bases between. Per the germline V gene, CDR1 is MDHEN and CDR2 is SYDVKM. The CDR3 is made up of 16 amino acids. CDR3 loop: CASSPINRDFNYGYTF. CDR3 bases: TGTGCCAGCAGTCCAATAAACAGGGATTTTAACTATGGCTACACCTTC.

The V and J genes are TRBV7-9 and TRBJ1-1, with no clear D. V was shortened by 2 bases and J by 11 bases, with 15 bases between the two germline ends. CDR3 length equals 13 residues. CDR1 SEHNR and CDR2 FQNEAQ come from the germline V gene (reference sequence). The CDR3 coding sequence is TGTGCCAGCAGCTTAAGTCAAGCCCAGAGGGCTTTCTTT. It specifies CASSLSQAQRAFF.

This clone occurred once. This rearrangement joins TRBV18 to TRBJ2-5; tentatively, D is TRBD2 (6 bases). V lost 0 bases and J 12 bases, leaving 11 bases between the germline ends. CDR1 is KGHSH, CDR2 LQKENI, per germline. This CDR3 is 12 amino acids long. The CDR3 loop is CASSPPSGVEYF. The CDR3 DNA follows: TGTGCCAGCTCACCACCGTCGGGAGTGGAGTACTTC.

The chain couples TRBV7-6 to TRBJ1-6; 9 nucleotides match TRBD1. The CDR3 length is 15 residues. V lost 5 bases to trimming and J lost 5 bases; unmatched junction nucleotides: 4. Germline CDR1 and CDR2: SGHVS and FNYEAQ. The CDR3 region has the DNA TGTGCCAGCAGCAAAGGGACAGGGCATAATTCACCCCTCCACTTT. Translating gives CASSKGTGHNSPLHF.

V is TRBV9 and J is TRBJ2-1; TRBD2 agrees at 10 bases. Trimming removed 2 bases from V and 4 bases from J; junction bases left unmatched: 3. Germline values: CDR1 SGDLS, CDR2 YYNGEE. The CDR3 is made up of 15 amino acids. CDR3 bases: TGTGCCAGCAGCGTCGGACTAGCGGTATACAATGAGCAGTTCTTC. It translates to CASSVGLAVYNEQFF.

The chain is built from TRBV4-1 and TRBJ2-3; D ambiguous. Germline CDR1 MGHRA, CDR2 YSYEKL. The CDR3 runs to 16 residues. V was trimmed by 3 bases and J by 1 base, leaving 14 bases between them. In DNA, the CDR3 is TGCGCCAGCAGCCACAGCCCTAGTGGCGGCACAGATACGCAGTATTTT. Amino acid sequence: CASSHSPSGGTDTQYF.

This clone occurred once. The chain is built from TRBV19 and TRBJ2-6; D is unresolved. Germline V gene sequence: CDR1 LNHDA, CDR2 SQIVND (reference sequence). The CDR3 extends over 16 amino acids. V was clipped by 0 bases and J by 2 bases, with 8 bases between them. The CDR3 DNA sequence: TGTGCCAGTAGTATAGATGCCAGAACTGGGGCCAACGTCCTGACTTTC. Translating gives CASSIDARTGANVLTF. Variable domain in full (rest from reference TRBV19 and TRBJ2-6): DGGITQSPKYLFRKEGQNVTLSCEQNLNHDAMYWYRQDPGQGLRLIYYSQIVNDFQKGDIAEGYSVSREKKESFPLTVTSAQKNPTAFYLCASSIDARTGANVLTFGAGSRLTVL.

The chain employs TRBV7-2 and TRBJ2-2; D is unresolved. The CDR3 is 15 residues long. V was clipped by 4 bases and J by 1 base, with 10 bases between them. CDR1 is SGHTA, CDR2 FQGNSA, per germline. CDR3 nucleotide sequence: TGTGCCAGCAGCTCTATCTCGAAGAACACCGGGGAGCTGTTTTTT. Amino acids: CASSSISKNTGELFF.

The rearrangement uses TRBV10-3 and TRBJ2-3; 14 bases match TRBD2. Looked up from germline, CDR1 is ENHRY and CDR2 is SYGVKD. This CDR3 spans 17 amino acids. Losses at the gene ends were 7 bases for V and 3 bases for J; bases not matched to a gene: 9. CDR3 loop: CAIKSGTSGGGTDTQYF. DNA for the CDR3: TGTGCCATCAAATCGGGGACTAGCGGGGGCGGAACAGATACGCAGTATTTT.

The CDR3 spells CAWRQGVLKNTIYF. The CDR3 bases are TGTGCCTGGCGACAGGGTGTATTGAAAAACACCATATATTTT. The chain combines TRBV30 with TRBJ1-3; 7 nucleotides match TRBD1. The CDR3 length is 14 residues. V was clipped by 5 bases and J by 6 bases; unmatched bases: 10. Germline assignment: CDR1 GTSNPN and CDR2 SVGIG (reference sequence).

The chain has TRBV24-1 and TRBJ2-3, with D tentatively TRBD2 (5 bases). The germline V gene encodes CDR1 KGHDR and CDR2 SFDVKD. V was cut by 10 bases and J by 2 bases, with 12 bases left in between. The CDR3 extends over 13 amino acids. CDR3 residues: CATEGPATDTQYF. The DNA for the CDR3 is TGTGCCACTGAGGGCCCCGCCACAGATACGCAGTATTTT.